Each of the 13 T cell receptor beta chains below was sequenced from the same sample in a study of blood T cell repertoires in COVID-19. Generated by immunoSEQ multiplex PCR, the TCRdb table keeps only in-frame clones and is missing some. The table includes 200,000 to 250,000 clones, 75% to 90% detected once. Input material: peripheral blood. The receptor set was obtained from a man aged 30 to 45 with COVID-19, enrolled during active disease.

The V gene is TRBV24-1, the J gene TRBJ2-3; 9 nucleotides line up with TRBD1. CDR1 is KGHDR, CDR2 SFDVKD, per germline. The V segment lost 3 bases and the J segment 4 bases; nucleotides outside the gene matches: 13. This CDR3 region has 18 residues. The CDR3 nucleotides read TGTGCCACCAGTGATCCTATGGACAGGGGAGGCACGCCAGATACGCAGTATTTT. Translated: CATSDPMDRGGTPDTQYF.

The rearrangement joins TRBV4-3 to TRBJ2-3, with TRBD1 identical over 7 bases. Trimming at V came to 0 bases and at J to 0 bases, leaving 6 bases not matched to a gene. Germline CDR1 LGHNA, CDR2 YSLEER. The CDR3 runs to 17 residues. CDR3 region: CASSQDDGQVSTDTQYF. DNA of the CDR3: TGCGCCAGCAGCCAAGATGATGGACAGGTCAGCACAGATACGCAGTATTTT.

This chain links TRBV6-5 with TRBJ2-4; TRBD1 matches at 9 bases. Germline values: CDR1 MNHEY, CDR2 SVGAGI. The CDR3 length is 14 residues. V gave up 5 bases and J gave up 7 bases; unmatched junction bases: 6. The DNA of the CDR3 is TGTGCCAGCAGTCTCGGACAGGGGAGGAACATTCAGTACTTC. Amino acids: CASSLGQGRNIQYF.

The rearrangement uses TRBV6-5 and TRBJ1-2; 7 nucleotides agree with TRBD1. The CDR3 loop spans 16 amino acids. The V gene's germline CDR1 is MNHEY and CDR2 SVGAGI. V was clipped by 0 bases and J by 4 bases; unmatched bases: 8. The DNA of the CDR3 is TGTGCCAGCAGTTACTCGAAAGGGGACAGTCCCTATGGCTACACCTTC. Its translation is CASSYSKGDSPYGYTF.

This clone was seen a handful of times. This rearrangement joins TRBV6-4 to TRBJ2-1; D not resolved. Germline V gene sequence: CDR1 MRHNA, CDR2 SNTAGT. The V gene lost 7 bases and the J gene lost 0 bases, with 13 bases spanning the gap. The CDR3 runs to 15 residues. The CDR3 DNA follows: TGTGCCAGCATGCGAGATCCCTTCTCCTACAATGAGCAGTTCTTC. Encoded protein: CASMRDPFSYNEQFF.

This rearrangement joins TRBV11-2 to TRBJ2-7; a possible D gene is TRBD1 (6 bases). Germline assignment: CDR1 SGHAT and CDR2 FQNNGV. The CDR3 is 13 residues long. With 1 base removed from V and 4 bases from J, the gap between germline ends came to 8 bases. CDR3 region: CASSLGTEYEQYF. The CDR3 DNA sequence: TGTGCCAGCAGCTTAGGGACAGAATACGAGCAGTACTTC.

The chain is built from TRBV19 and TRBJ2-3; 8 nucleotides match TRBD2. CDR1 and CDR2 from the germline V gene are LNHDA and SQIVND (reference sequence). V lost 6 bases, J lost 0 bases, and 8 bases stayed unmatched. The CDR3 consists of 16 residues. This chain's CDR3 is CASRVRGGYSTDTQYF. The CDR3 DNA reads TGTGCCAGTAGGGTTCGCGGGGGGTATAGCACAGATACGCAGTATTTT. Full variable domain (remainder filled in from reference TRBV19 and TRBJ2-3): DGGITQSPKYLFRKEGQNVTLSCEQNLNHDAMYWYRQDPGQGLRLIYYSQIVNDFQKGDIAEGYSVSREKKESFPLTVTSAQKNPTAFYLCASRVRGGYSTDTQYFGPGTRLTVL.

V usage is TRBV7-8 and J usage is TRBJ2-7; 7 positions match TRBD2. Per germline, CDR1 SGHVS and CDR2 FQNEAQ. The CDR3 sequence is 16 residues long. Trimming at V came to 5 bases and at J to 2 bases, leaving 12 bases not matched to a gene. The CDR3: CASSLLVWRGTYEQYF. CDR3 in DNA: TGTGCCAGCAGCCTCCTTGTCTGGCGGGGGACCTACGAGCAGTACTTC.

The V call is TRBV4-1, the J call TRBJ2-7; the match to TRBD1 covers 8 bases. This CDR3 contains 17 residues. From germline, CDR1 is MGHRA and CDR2 YSYEKL. V lost 4 bases to trimming and J lost 5 bases; unmatched junction nucleotides: 16. Here the CDR3 DNA reads TGCGCCAGCAGCCCCTTTCTTAGGACAGGGAGTCAGAACGAGCAGTACTTC. Translated, it gives CASSPFLRTGSQNEQYF.

This sequence joins TRBV9 and TRBJ1-4, with D possibly matching TRBD1 (5 bases). Deletions cut 0 bases from V and 7 bases from J, with 13 bases between. Germline CDR1 is SGDLS and CDR2 is YYNGEE. The CDR3 is 15 amino acids. CDR3 coding DNA: TGTGCCAGCAGCGTAGAAGGAGGGGCTCGTGAAAAACTGTTTTTT. Translation: CASSVEGGAREKLFF.

This rearrangement joins TRBV27 to TRBJ2-1; D is possibly TRBD2 (5 bases). The CDR3 covers 15 residues. Germline CDR1 reads MNHEY; CDR2 reads SMNVEV (reference sequence). V lost 5 bases and J lost 7, with 18 bases in between. The CDR3 DNA sequence: TGTGCCAGCAGTCCCGCTCGGACGGGGATTAATGAGCAGTTCTTC. Translation gives CASSPARTGINEQFF.

V gene TRBV24-1 combines with J gene TRBJ2-7; 7 bases map to TRBD1. This CDR3 region has 13 residues. Germline assignment: CDR1 KGHDR and CDR2 SFDVKD. After removal of 5 bases from V and 0 bases from J, the junction contained 0 bases not matched to a gene. The CDR3 loop reads CATSAGGSYEQYF. CDR3 bases: TGTGCCACCAGTGCAGGGGGCTCCTACGAGCAGTACTTC.

CDR3 sequence (DNA): TGCAGCGCAGAACAGGGATACAATGAGCAGTTCTTC. It specifies CSAEQGYNEQFF. This chain links TRBV29-1 with TRBJ2-1, with TRBD1 as a possible D gene (6 bases). V shed 7 bases and J shed 4 bases, with 11 bases lying between them. The CDR3 spans 12 residues. Germline V gene lookup returns CDR1 SQVTM and CDR2 ANQGSEA.